This passage covers 4 T cell receptor beta chains from one sample sequenced in a study of cytomegalovirus exposure and HLA in healthy donors. The PCR ran on 60 Vbeta and 13 Jbeta primers. Sequencing was performed with immunoSEQ multiplex PCR; in TCRdb, only in-frame clones are kept and a portion is missing. The sample records approximately 160,000 clones, about three quarters being singletons. The sequencing sample was made of PBMCs. The receptors stem from a male donor in good health and CMV-seronegative.

In this sample, this clone turned up a few times. J is TRBJ2-1 and V is TRBV20-1; no definite D call. This CDR3 region has 11 residues. Trimming removed 4 bases at V and 5 bases at J, with 6 bases between. Germline V gene lookup returns CDR1 DFQATT and CDR2 SNEGSKA (reference sequence). In nucleotides, the CDR3 is TGCAGTGCTAACGAGAACAATGAGCAGTTCTTC. Translating it yields CSANENNEQFF.

This clone was picked up one time. The chain links TRBV2 to TRBJ1-6; TRBD1 is a possible D gene (5 bases). V was shortened by 6 bases and J by 5 bases, with 17 bases between the two germline ends. The CDR3 runs 16 residues. The germline gives CDR1 SNHLY, CDR2 FYNNEI. CDR3: CASSKRPTGDNSPLHF. The DNA for the CDR3 is TGTGCCAGCAGCAAAAGACCAACAGGCGATAATTCACCCCTCCACTTT.

The CDR3 sequence: CASTLASLAGAEQYF. DNA of the CDR3: TGTGCCAGCACCCTCGCTAGTCTAGCGGGAGCCGAGCAGTACTTC. This sequence joins TRBV2 and TRBJ2-7, with 10 bases matching TRBD2. Losses at the gene ends were 7 bases for V and 6 bases for J; bases not matched to a gene: 12. CDR3 length: 15 amino acids. Germline lookup yields CDR1 SNHLY and CDR2 FYNNEI.

The chain recombines TRBV7-8 with TRBJ1-5; D may be TRBD1 (5 bases). The CDR3 totals 17 residues. Germline V gene lookup returns CDR1 SGHVS and CDR2 FQNEAQ. V lost 6 bases and J 2 bases, leaving 20 bases between the germline ends. CDR3 sequence: CASSSRRGDSGNQPQHF. The CDR3 DNA reads as TGTGCCAGCAGTTCCCGTCGGGGGGACTCGGGCAATCAGCCCCAGCATTTT.